This T cell receptor beta chain originates from a study of OX40 agonist ivuxolimab in advanced cancers. Only in-frame clones appear in the TCRdb table, and some are missing; sequencing was by immunoSEQ multiplex PCR. The repertoire holds about 63,000 clones, with 80% to 90% as singletons. The CDR3 sequence is 15 residues long. Germline CDR1 SGHRS, CDR2 YFSETQ. The ends lost 4 bases at V and 1 base at J; junction bases unmatched: 6. This clone was counted a single time. The input for sequencing was CD4+ or CD8+ T cells sorted from blood, taken in a trial of the OX40 agonist ivuxolimab. This receptor was taken from an adult with an advanced solid tumor such as melanoma, head and neck, liver or kidney cancer. The genes are TRBV5-1 and TRBJ2-3; 7 bases map to TRBD2. CDR3 loop: CASSRGGPGTDTQYF. The CDR3, as DNA: TGCGCCAGCAGCAGGGGAGGGCCGGGCACAGATACGCAGTATTTT.